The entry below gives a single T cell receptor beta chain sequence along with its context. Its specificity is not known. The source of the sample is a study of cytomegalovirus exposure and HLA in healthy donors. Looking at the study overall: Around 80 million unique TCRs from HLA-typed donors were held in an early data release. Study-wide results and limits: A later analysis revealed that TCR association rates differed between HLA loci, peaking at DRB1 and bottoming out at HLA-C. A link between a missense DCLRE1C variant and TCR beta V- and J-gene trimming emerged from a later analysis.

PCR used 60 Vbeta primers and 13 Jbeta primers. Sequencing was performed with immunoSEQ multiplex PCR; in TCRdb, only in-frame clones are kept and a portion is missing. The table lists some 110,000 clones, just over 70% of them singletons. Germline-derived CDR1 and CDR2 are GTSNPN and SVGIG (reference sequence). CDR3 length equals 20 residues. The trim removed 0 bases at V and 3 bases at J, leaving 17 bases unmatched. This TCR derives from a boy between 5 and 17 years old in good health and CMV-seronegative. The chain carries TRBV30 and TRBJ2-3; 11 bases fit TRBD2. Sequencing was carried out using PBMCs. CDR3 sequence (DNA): TGTGCCTGGAGTGTACTGATAGCGGGAGGGCCGGGCTTGGTTACAGATACGCAGTATTTT. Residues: CAWSVLIAGGPGLVTDTQYF.